The 7 T cell receptor beta chains below all came from one sample that was sequenced in a study of brain T cells in children with intractable seizures. Regarding time point: blood from clinic visit 5 months post-surgery; TSC patient then seizure free. Generated by immunoSEQ multiplex PCR, the TCRdb table keeps only in-frame clones and is missing some. The table lists around 340,000 clones, over 85% of them singletons. The sequencing here drew on peripheral blood, taken approximately 5 months after surgery. The receptors shown here come from a boy younger than two with tuberous sclerosis and intractable seizures.

The chain couples TRBV9 to TRBJ1-4; no reliable D call. Trimming pared 4 bases from V and 0 bases from J, leaving 7 bases between. There are 14 residues in the CDR3. The germline V gene encodes CDR1 SGDLS and CDR2 YYNGEE. In nucleotides, the CDR3 is TGTGCCAGCAGCTTTCAGTCAACTAATGAAAAACTGTTTTTT. Translated: CASSFQSTNEKLFF.

The genes are TRBV4-1 and TRBJ2-3; 7 nucleotides agree with TRBD2. CDR1 is MGHRA and CDR2 is YSYEKL in the germline V gene. J lost 7 bases, V lost 2 bases, and 21 bases had no gene match. This CDR3 is 19 amino acids long. The CDR3 loop is CASSQIRAYRGEGQYTQYF. The CDR3, as DNA: TGCGCCAGCAGCCAAATTCGGGCCTATCGGGGGGAGGGCCAATATACGCAGTATTTT.

The chain carries TRBV6-5 and TRBJ2-1; 8 nucleotides agree with TRBD2. The CDR3 is made up of 15 amino acids. The V segment lost 7 bases and the J segment 0 bases; nucleotides outside the gene matches: 5. Germline V lookup: CDR1 MNHEY, CDR2 SVGAGI. In nucleotides, the CDR3 is TGTGCCAGCAAGGATAGCGGGGTCTCCTACAATGAGCAGTTCTTC. Encoded protein: CASKDSGVSYNEQFF.

The chain combines TRBV7-3 with TRBJ1-1, with 7 positions matching TRBD1. V shed 2 bases, J shed 4 bases, and the junction held 16 bases outside the gene matches. The CDR3 runs to 18 residues. Germline CDR1 SGHTA, CDR2 FQGTGA. The CDR3 protein is CASSLPPWQARGGTEAFF. The DNA of the CDR3 is TGTGCCAGCAGCTTACCCCCTTGGCAGGCCAGGGGGGGCACTGAAGCTTTCTTT. The full variable domain, with the rest looked up from reference TRBV7-3 and TRBJ1-1, is GAGVSQTPSNKVTEKGKYVELRCDPISGHTALYWYRQSLGQGPEFLIYFQGTGAADDSGLPNDRFFAVRPEGSVSTLKIQRTERGDSAVYLCASSLPPWQARGGTEAFFGQGTRLTVV.

The J gene is TRBJ2-6, the V gene TRBV9, with D possibly called TRBD1 or TRBD2 (6 bases each). The CDR3 runs to 20 residues. Germline CDR1 is SGDLS and CDR2 is YYNGEE. V was pared by 5 bases and J by 0 bases, with 24 bases between. The CDR3 spells CASRDLGGSTQPSGANVLTF. DNA for the CDR3: TGTGCCAGCAGGGATCTGGGGGGCTCAACCCAACCCTCTGGGGCCAACGTCCTGACTTTC.

J is TRBJ2-7 and V is TRBV6-1; 7 nucleotides line up with TRBD2. This CDR3 has 16 residues. Losses at the gene ends were 1 base for V and 1 base for J; bases not matched to a gene: 7. Germline loops: CDR1 MNHNS, CDR2 SASEGT. The CDR3 sequence is CASSEDGYGGSYEQYF. CDR3 in DNA: TGTGCCAGCAGTGAAGATGGGTACGGGGGGTCCTACGAGCAGTACTTC.

This clone has only a few counts. CDR3 bases: TGTGCCAGCAGTTACTCGAGGCAGATCAATCAGCCCCAGCATTTT. Its translation is CASSYSRQINQPQHF. The chain recombines TRBV6-6 with TRBJ1-5, with D uncertain. The ends were cut back, 0 bases at V and 3 bases at J, with 9 bases in the middle. The CDR3 has 15 residues. The germline CDR1 and CDR2 sequences are MNHNY and SVGAGI (reference sequence).